The 24 T cell receptor beta chains below were found in one sample sequenced in a study of CD8 T cells in Susac syndrome. RNA was extracted with the RNeasy kit, and a quantity of roughly 0.5 to 1 ug was reverse transcribed using random hexamers. In TCRdb, the immunoSEQ multiplex PCR reads were re-called with MiXCR into one record per CDR3 protein. In the table there are a few hundred thousand distinct CDR3 sequences, 92% of which are singletons. Sequences were obtained from CD4+ T cells from PBMCs. All receptors come from a human donor with multiple sclerosis.

The genes are TRBV7-6 and TRBJ2-7; D is undetermined. V was clipped by 1 base and J by 5 bases, with 6 bases between them. Germline V lookup: CDR1 SGHVS, CDR2 FNYEAQ. This CDR3 contains 12 residues. CDR3 nucleotides: TGTGCCAGCAGCTTAGTCCCTCACGAGCAGTACTTC. Protein sequence: CASSLVPHEQYF.

The rearrangement uses TRBV5-1 and TRBJ2-3, with a weak D call TRBD2 (6 bases). The V gene lost 4 bases and the J gene lost 3 bases, with 15 bases spanning the gap. The germline V gene has CDR1 SGHRS and CDR2 YFSETQ. This CDR3 region has 15 residues. DNA for the CDR3: TGCGCCAGCAGCATCGATCCCGGGACTACAGATACGCAGTATTTT. Its translation is CASSIDPGTTDTQYF. Supplemented by reference TRBV5-1 and TRBJ2-3, the full variable domain reads KAGVTQTPRYLIKTRGQQVTLSCSPISGHRSVSWYQQTPGQGLQFLFEYFSETQRNKGNFPGRFSGRQFSNSRSEMNVSTLELGDSALYLCASSIDPGTTDTQYFGPGTRLTVL.

The V call is TRBV7-9, the J call TRBJ1-2, with unresolved D. CDR3 length equals 15 residues. V dropped 5 bases and J dropped 7 bases, with 20 bases sitting between them. Germline V gene sequence: CDR1 SEHNR, CDR2 FQNEAQ (reference sequence). The CDR3 bases are TGTGCCAGCAGCCTGGGCTGGGTAGCCCCCAGTGGCTACACCTTC. It is translated as CASSLGWVAPSGYTF. The full variable domain, its missing parts supplied by reference TRBV7-9 and TRBJ1-2, is DTGVSQNPRHKITKRGQNVTFRCDPISEHNRLYWYRQTLGQGPEFLTYFQNEAQLEKSRLLSDRFSAERPKGSFSTLEIQRTEQGDSAMYLCASSLGWVAPSGYTFGSGTRLTVV.

V and J are TRBV5-1 and TRBJ1-1; D uncertain. V was cut by 0 bases and J by 1 base, with 10 bases left in between. Germline CDR1 and CDR2: SGHRS and YFSETQ. CDR3 size: 15 residues. The CDR3 nucleotides are TGCGCCAGCAGCTTGGAAGGCAGGTCGAACACTGAAGCTTTCTTT. It yields the protein CASSLEGRSNTEAFF.

CDR3 DNA: TGCGCCAGCACCGACTCGGGGCTCCCCTACTATGGCTACACCTTC. Translating it yields CASTDSGLPYYGYTF. The rearrangement uses TRBV23-1 and TRBJ1-2, with D tentatively TRBD1 (5 bases). TRBV23-1 is labeled an ORF, and its function is uncertain. V was shortened by 7 bases and J by 3 bases, with 18 bases between the two germline ends. This CDR3 is built from 15 residues.

The genes are TRBV5-1 and TRBJ2-2; no clear D gene. The germline V and J ends were trimmed by 1 base and 5 bases, with 6 bases remaining between them. Germline CDR1 is SGHRS and CDR2 is YFSETQ. This CDR3 is built from 13 residues. CDR3 DNA: TGCGCCAGCAGCTTGATTACGACCGGGGAGCTGTTTTTT. Translation: CASSLITTGELFF.

The chain is built from TRBV12-3 or TRBV12-4 and TRBJ1-2; D unresolved. The CDR3 extends over 12 amino acids. The V end lost 7 bases, the J end lost 8 bases, and 14 bases lay between the germline ends. CDR3 DNA: TGTGCCAGCAAAGGTCCACTGGAGGGCTACACCTTC. It codes for CASKGPLEGYTF.

The rearrangement links TRBV7-2 to TRBJ2-3; D call uncertain. V dropped 5 bases and J dropped 6 bases, with 18 bases sitting between them. The CDR3 is 15 amino acids. Germline CDR1 reads SGHTA; CDR2 reads FQGNSA. This CDR3 reads CASSPTSGEEDTQYF. The CDR3 DNA is TGTGCCAGCAGCCCGACCTCGGGTGAGGAGGATACGCAGTATTTT.

V gene TRBV5-1 combines with J gene TRBJ2-3; 7 nucleotides match TRBD1. This CDR3 region has 14 residues. Trimming cost V 4 bases and J 0 bases; bases outside gene matches: 2. Germline V lookup: CDR1 SGHRS, CDR2 YFSETQ. The CDR3 DNA reads TGCGCCAGCAGCGAGGGGGCTAGCACAGATACGCAGTATTTT. This encodes CASSEGASTDTQYF.

This chain connects TRBV20-1 to TRBJ1-6, with a weak D call TRBD1 (5 bases). The germline V and J ends were trimmed by 6 bases and 6 bases, with 9 bases remaining between them. The CDR3 spans 12 residues. CDR1 and CDR2 from the germline V gene are DFQATT and SNEGSKA (reference sequence). CDR3: CSAMGGNSPLHF. In nucleotides, the CDR3 is TGCAGTGCCATGGGGGGTAATTCACCCCTCCACTTT.

This chain uses TRBV11-2 with TRBJ2-5; no reliable D call. Per the germline V gene, CDR1 is SGHAT and CDR2 is FQNNGV. CDR3 length: 11 residues. Between the trimmed V and J ends, which lost 8 bases and 10 bases, there was a span of 14 bases. This CDR3 is CASAGVRSQYF. DNA of the CDR3: TGTGCCAGCGCAGGAGTGAGAAGCCAGTACTTC.

This chain joins TRBV5-6 and TRBJ2-2; no clear D gene. This CDR3 region has 15 residues. V was pared by 2 bases and J by 0 bases, with 8 bases between. Germline loops: CDR1 SGHDT, CDR2 YYEEEE. The CDR3: CASSLLFSNTGELFF. The CDR3 DNA is TGTGCCAGCAGCTTACTGTTTTCGAACACCGGGGAGCTGTTTTTT.

Comment on this clonotype: At one of its ends the junction is not consistent with the germline gene, which may arise from a read error. V and J are TRBV20-1 and TRBJ2-7, with D perhaps assigned TRBD1 or TRBD2 (6 bases each). Germline V CDR1 and CDR2: DFQATT, SNEGSKA (reference sequence). The CDR3 is made up of 11 amino acids. The CDR3, as DNA: TGCAGTGCGAGAGGGGGGCTCGAGCAGTACTTC. Translating it yields CSARGGLEQYF.

This chain links TRBV29-1 with TRBJ2-1; D call uncertain. Germline loops: CDR1 SQVTM, CDR2 ANQGSEA. The V end was cut by 4 bases, the J end by 7 bases, with 14 bases between. This CDR3 comprises 13 residues. This CDR3 is CSVVPVRWNEQFF. The DNA for the CDR3 is TGCAGCGTTGTTCCTGTGAGGTGGAATGAGCAGTTCTTC.

V is TRBV10-3 and J is TRBJ2-1, with D possibly called TRBD1 or TRBD2 (6 bases each). The CDR3 contains 12 residues. The germline V and J ends were trimmed by 8 bases and 8 bases, with 13 bases remaining between them. CDR1 is ENHRY, CDR2 SYGVKD, per germline. CDR3 sequence reads: CAIDWGADEQFF. In DNA, the CDR3 is TGTGCCATCGATTGGGGGGCGGATGAGCAGTTCTTC.

The rearrangement joins TRBV14 to TRBJ2-3; 8 nucleotides match TRBD2. V lost 4 bases, J lost 1 base, and 4 bases stayed unmatched. CDR1 is SGHDN and CDR2 is FVKESK in the germline V gene. The CDR3 loop spans 15 amino acids. The CDR3 region is CASSRGGSRTDTQYF. CDR3 coding DNA: TGTGCCAGCAGCCGCGGGGGGTCCCGCACAGATACGCAGTATTTT.

This clonotype was observed once. The chain joins TRBV19 to TRBJ2-3; 7 bases line up with TRBD1. Unmatched junction bases numbered 6, after V lost 4 bases and J lost 5 bases. Germline CDR1 reads LNHDA; CDR2 reads SQIVND (reference sequence). The CDR3 is 14 residues long. CDR3 region: CASSSDRAGDTQYF. The CDR3 DNA follows: TGTGCCAGTAGTAGCGACAGGGCGGGAGATACGCAGTATTTT.

The chain uses TRBV20-1 and TRBJ1-1, with 9 bases that match TRBD1. Looked up from germline, CDR1 is DFQATT and CDR2 is SNEGSKA (reference sequence). V was clipped by 6 bases and J by 0 bases; unmatched bases: 5. This CDR3 has 14 residues. The CDR3, as DNA: TGCAGTGCAAGGAGACAGGGGGTGAACACTGAAGCTTTCTTT. Protein sequence: CSARRQGVNTEAFF.

The chain employs TRBV20-1 and TRBJ2-7; 10 bases are a match to TRBD2. J was trimmed by 7 bases and V by 3 bases; bases with no gene match: 6. This CDR3 spans 13 amino acids. CDR1 DFQATT and CDR2 SNEGSKA come from the germline V gene (reference sequence). The CDR3 DNA is TGCAGTGCTAGGCGTAGCGGGAGGAGTGAGCAGTACTTC. This sequence encodes CSARRSGRSEQYF.

The chain couples TRBV5-4 to TRBJ1-1, with D possibly TRBD1 on 5 matching bases. Per the germline V gene, CDR1 is SGHNT and CDR2 is YYREEE (reference sequence). Trimming removed 3 bases at V and 4 bases at J, with 16 bases between. The CDR3 runs to 15 residues. The CDR3 DNA is TGTGCCAGCAGCTGGCGGGACGGTTTTGTCACTGAAGCTTTCTTT. The encoded protein is CASSWRDGFVTEAFF.

The chain has TRBV5-1 and TRBJ2-3; the match to TRBD2 covers 10 bases. The CDR3 runs to 18 residues. V was pared by 0 bases and J by 3 bases, with 10 bases of the junction left unmatched. Germline lookup yields CDR1 SGHRS and CDR2 YFSETQ. CDR3 amino acids: CASSLGTSGFLLTDTQYF. The CDR3 DNA reads TGCGCCAGCAGCTTGGGGACTAGCGGCTTCCTTCTAACAGATACGCAGTATTTT.

The chain combines TRBV18 with TRBJ2-6; D is perhaps TRBD2 (5 bases). V was shortened by 2 bases and J by 2 bases, with 7 bases between the two germline ends. Germline CDR1 is KGHSH and CDR2 is LQKENI. The CDR3 has 15 amino acids. The CDR3 DNA follows: TGTGCCAGCTCACCAACCGGGGCTGGGGCCAACGTCCTGACTTTC. This gives the protein CASSPTGAGANVLTF.

Comment on this clonotype: The junction differs from germline at one of its ends, possibly a read error. The chain is built from TRBV7-9 and TRBJ2-1; the match to TRBD2 covers 10 bases. CDR1 and CDR2 (germline): SEHNR, FQNEAQ (reference sequence). The CDR3 runs to 15 residues. In DNA form, the CDR3 reads TGTGCCAGCAGCCTAGCGGGAGCCGCCTCCCATGAGCAGTTCTTC. Protein sequence: CASSLAGAASHEQFF.

With regard to this clonotype: One end of the junction varies from germline; a read error may be responsible. The J gene is TRBJ2-7, the V gene TRBV7-2, with 10 bases that match TRBD2. The CDR3 is made up of 17 amino acids. Germline assignment: CDR1 SGHTA and CDR2 FQGNSA. CDR3 region: CASTLGPPSGRAYEQYF. CDR3 nucleotides: TGTGCCAGCACCTTAGGCCCCCCTAGCGGGAGAGCCTACGAGCAGTACTTC.